This T cell receptor (beta chain) was recovered during a study of CD8 T cells in ankylosing spondylitis. General observations from the study: The disease-linked clones had a CD8+ phenotype and low blood frequencies. According to the report, clones linked to the disease were significantly enriched in matched synovial fluid samples taken from ankylosing spondylitis patients.

Scientists made TCR beta libraries using quantitative 5'-RACE with molecular barcodes. TCRdb redid the calling of the 5' RACE reads with MiXCR, one entry per CDR3 protein. The sample holds 130,000 or so distinct CDR3 sequences; roughly 6.6% are singletons and the top ten take about 12%. The ends lost 0 bases at V and 5 bases at J; junction bases unmatched: 9. Looked up from germline, CDR1 is SGHRS and CDR2 is YFSETQ. This CDR3 spans 16 amino acids. This clonotype was counted a few times. Its antigen is currently unknown. The specimen was blood, either unsorted or a sorted T cell fraction (not recorded which). The V call is TRBV5-1, the J call TRBJ2-5, with TRBD2 matching 8 bases. This sequence originates from a male donor with ankylosing spondylitis or in good health (not recorded which). The CDR3 DNA is TGCGCCAGCAGCTTGGAGGCGGGGGGCAGTGGTGAGACCCAGTACTTC. Its protein is CASSLEAGGSGETQYF.